This TCR beta chain was observed in a study of human versus mouse CDR3 diversity and MHC coevolution. Overall study: Valid reads per sample ranged from roughly 0.6 x 10^7 to 1.7 x 10^7. Study results and limitations: Compared with mice, human CDR3s carried more deletions and insertions on average. The lowest clonal inequality scores came from most of the three human donors. iCHAO1 estimated the human TCR beta repertoire at roughly 1.5 million clonotypes.

V was trimmed by 6 bases and J by 1 base, leaving 9 bases between them. The germline gives CDR1 MGHRA, CDR2 YSYEKL. This CDR3 region has 14 residues. Remarks on this clone: Antigen: not known.

Libraries were prepared by immunoSEQ multiplex PCR; TCRdb keeps only in-frame clonotypes and omits some of them. Here the sample spans about 83,000 clones, 92% being singletons. The receptor was derived from a person aged 25 to 75 in good health. Sequencing used naive CD4+ T cells from blood. The subset: CD45RO-negative CD62L-positive naive CD4 T cells. J is TRBJ2-2 and V is TRBV4-1; unclear D gene. In DNA form, the CDR3 reads TGCGCCAGCAGGGTTCCGGGGAACACCGGGGAGCTGTTTTTT. This translates into CASRVPGNTGELFF.